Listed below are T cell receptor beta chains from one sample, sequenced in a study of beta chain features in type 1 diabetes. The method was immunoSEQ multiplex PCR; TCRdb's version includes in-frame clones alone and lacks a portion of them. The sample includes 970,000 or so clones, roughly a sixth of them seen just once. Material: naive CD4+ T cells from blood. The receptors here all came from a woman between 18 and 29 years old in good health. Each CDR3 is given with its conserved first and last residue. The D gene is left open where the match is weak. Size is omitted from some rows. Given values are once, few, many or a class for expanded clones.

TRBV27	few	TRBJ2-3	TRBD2	TGTGCCAGCAGTTTTTTAAGCGGGAGATCACGAGATACGCAGTATTTT	CASSFLSGRSRDTQYF
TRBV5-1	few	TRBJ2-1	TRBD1	TGCGCCAGCAGCTTGGTGACAGGGGGAGCCTCCTACAATGAGCAGTTCTTC	CASSLVTGGASYNEQFF
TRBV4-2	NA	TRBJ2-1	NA	TGTGCCAGCAGCCAAGAGTCAGGCCCTTACTACAATGAGCAGTTCTTC	CASSQESGPYYNEQFF
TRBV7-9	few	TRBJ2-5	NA	TGTGCCAGCAGCTTAAGCAGGGGCCCGGCGGAGACCCAGTACTTC	CASSLSRGPAETQYF
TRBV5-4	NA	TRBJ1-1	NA	TGTGCCAGCAGCCCATCGGGGGCCATGAACACTGAAGCTTTCTTT	CASSPSGAMNTEAFF
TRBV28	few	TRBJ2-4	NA	TGTGCCAGCACCGATCGGCTTCGAGCCTGGTACTTC	CASTDRLRAWYF
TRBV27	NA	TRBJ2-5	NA	TGTGCCAGCAGACCTTACCCCCCCCACAGGACCGATATACCTGAGACCCAGTACTTC	CASRPYPPHRTDIPETQYF
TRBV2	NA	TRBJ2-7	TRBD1	TGTGCCAGCAGTGCCCGACAGGGGGCACACGAGCAGTACTTC	CASSARQGAHEQYF
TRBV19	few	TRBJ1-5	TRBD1	TGTGCCAGTAGTGGGACAGGACGGGATCAGCCCCAGCATTTT	CASSGTGRDQPQHF
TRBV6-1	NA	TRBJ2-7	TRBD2	TGTGCCAGCAGTGAAGGGACTAGTAAGTACGAGCAGTACTTC	CASSEGTSKYEQYF
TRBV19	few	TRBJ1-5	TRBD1	TGTGCCAGTAGTTCAGGGACAGCCCCTAATCAGCCCCAGCATTTT	CASSSGTAPNQPQHF
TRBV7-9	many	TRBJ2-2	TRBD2	TGTGCCAGCAGCTTAAGGCGACTAGCGTCCGGGGAGCTGTTTTTT	CASSLRRLASGELFF
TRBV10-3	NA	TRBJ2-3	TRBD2	TGTGCCATCAGTACTAGCGGGAGTCTTACAGATACGCAGTATTTT	CAISTSGSLTDTQYF
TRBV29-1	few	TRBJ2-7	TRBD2	TGCAGCGTTGTATTGAGGGGAGGGCCGGTCTACGAGCAGTACTTC	CSVVLRGGPVYEQYF
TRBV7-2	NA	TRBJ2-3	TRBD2	TGTGCTACCTTTGGAAGACTAGCGGGAGTTGCAGATACGCAGTATTTT	CATFGRLAGVADTQYF
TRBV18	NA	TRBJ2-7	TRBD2	TGTGCCAGCTCACCCCTAGCGGGGCAGGTCTACGAGCAGTACTTC	CASSPLAGQVYEQYF
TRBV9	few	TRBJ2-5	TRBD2	TGTGCCAGCAGCGTAACTAGCGGGAGTGTGGAGACCCAGTACTTC	CASSVTSGSVETQYF
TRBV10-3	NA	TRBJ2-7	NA	TGTGCCATCACCCAACACGAAAGAGAGCAGTACTTC	CAITQHEREQYF
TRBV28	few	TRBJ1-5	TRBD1	TGTGCCTCCATCCCCGGGACAGGGGGTCAGCCCCAGCATTTT	CASIPGTGGQPQHF
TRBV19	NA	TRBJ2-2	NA	TGTGCCAGTAGTCCCACAGAGGCTTTCCGTAACACCGGGGAGCTGTTTTTT	CASSPTEAFRNTGELFF
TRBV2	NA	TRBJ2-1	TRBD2	TGTGCCAGCGGGACTAGCGGGAGGGCCTGGCAGTTCTTC	CASGTSGRAWQFF
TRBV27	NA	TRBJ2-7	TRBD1	TGTGCCAGCAGTTACCTCTGGACAGGGCGAAGCACCTACGAGCAGTACTTC	CASSYLWTGRSTYEQYF
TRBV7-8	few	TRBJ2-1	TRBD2	TGTGCCAGCAGCTCGGGACTAGCGAGCTACAATGAGCAGTTCTTC	CASSSGLASYNEQFF
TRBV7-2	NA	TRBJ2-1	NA	TGTGCCAGCAGCCAAAACAGGATTGAGCAGTTCTTC	CASSQNRIEQFF
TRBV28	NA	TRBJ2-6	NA	TGTGCCACCCGCTCATCCGGGGCTGGTGGGGCCAACGTCCTGACTTTC	CATRSSGAGGANVLTF
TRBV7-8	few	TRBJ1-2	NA	TGTGCCAGCAGCTTAGACACGAGGGAGGGGTATGGCTACACCTTC	CASSLDTREGYGYTF
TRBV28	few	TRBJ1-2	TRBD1	TGTGCCAGCACCCAGGGGGGGACAGGGGTGCATCCCTACACCTTC	CASTQGGTGVHPYTF
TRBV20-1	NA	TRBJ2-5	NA	TGCAGTGCTACTCGAGAGACCCAGTACTTC	CSATRETQYF
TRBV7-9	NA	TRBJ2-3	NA	TGTGCCAGCAGCTTAAGGGGGGACAGCACAGATACGCAGTATTTT	CASSLRGDSTDTQYF
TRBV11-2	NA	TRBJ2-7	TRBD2	TGTGCCAGCAGCTTCCCTTCCCGACTAGCGGGAGTAGCTGACGAGCAGTACTTC	CASSFPSRLAGVADEQYF
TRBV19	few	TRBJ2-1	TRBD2	TGTGCCAGTAGAACTAGCGGGGGTCCTTACAATGAGCAGTTCTTC	CASRTSGGPYNEQFF
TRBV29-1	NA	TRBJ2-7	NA	TGCAGCGTTGGTTATGATCCCTACGAGCAGTACTTC	CSVGYDPYEQYF
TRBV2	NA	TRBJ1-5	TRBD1	TGTGCCAGCGTAGGCAGGGGGCCTGGCCAGCCCCAGCATTTT	CASVGRGPGQPQHF
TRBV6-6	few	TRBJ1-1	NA	TGTGCCAGCACGGTGTCAGCGGGTAGGGGCACTGAAGCTTTCTTT	CASTVSAGRGTEAFF
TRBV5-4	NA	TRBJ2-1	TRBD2	TGTGCCAGCAGGAGTACACTAGCGGGAATCTACAATGAGCAGTTCTTC	CASRSTLAGIYNEQFF
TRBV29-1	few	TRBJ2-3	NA	TGCAGCGTTGTAGGACTAAAAGCTAGAAAACTTCTCCGCACAGATACGCAGTATTTT	CSVVGLKARKLLRTDTQYF
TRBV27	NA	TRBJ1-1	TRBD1	TGTGCCAGCAGTCCCGGGACAGTATTGAACACTGAAGCTTTCTTT	CASSPGTVLNTEAFF
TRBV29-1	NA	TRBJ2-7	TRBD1	TGCAGCGCCAGGGGGCAGACCTACGAGCAGTACTTC	CSARGQTYEQYF
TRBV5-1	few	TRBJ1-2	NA	TGCGCCAGCAGTGCCGGCGTCGCTAACTATGGCTACACCTTC	CASSAGVANYGYTF
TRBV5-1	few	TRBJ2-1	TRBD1	TGCGCCAGCAGCTTGGTCGGGACAGGGAATGAGCAGTTCTTC	CASSLVGTGNEQFF
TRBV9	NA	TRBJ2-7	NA	TGTGCCAGCAGCGTAGGAGTTAGCGCCTCCTACGAGCAGTACTTC	CASSVGVSASYEQYF
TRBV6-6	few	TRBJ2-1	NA	TGTGCCAGCAGCGACAGATGGACCCACAATGAGCAGTTCTTC	CASSDRWTHNEQFF
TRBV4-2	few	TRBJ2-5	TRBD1	TGTGCCAGCAGCCAAGATGGTGGGGGACAGGGAAAGACCCAGTACTTC	CASSQDGGGQGKTQYF
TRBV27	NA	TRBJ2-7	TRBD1	TGTGCCAGCAGTTTTCGGGACAGGGGGGGCGAGCAGTACTTC	CASSFRDRGGEQYF
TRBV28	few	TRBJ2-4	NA	TGTGCCAGCAGTTTAGACGGAAAAGGCGGGGTCATTCAGTACTTC	CASSLDGKGGVIQYF
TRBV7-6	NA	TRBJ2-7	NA	TGTGCCAGCAGCTTAGGGTCCGGCTACGAGCAGTACTTC	CASSLGSGYEQYF
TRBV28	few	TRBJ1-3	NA	TGTGCCAGCAGTTTGAGCGGCTTCTCTGGAAACACCATATATTTT	CASSLSGFSGNTIYF
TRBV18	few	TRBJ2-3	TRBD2	TGTGCCAGCTCACCACGTGTCGGGAGGCTCACAGATACGCAGTATTTT	CASSPRVGRLTDTQYF